Listed below are T cell receptor beta chains from one sample, sequenced in a study of blood T cells in healthy people across ages. TCRdb recomputed calls from the 5' RACE reads with MiXCR, one row per CDR3 protein. The sample includes 1.4 million to 1.5 million distinct CDR3 sequences, around 39% seen only once; the top ten take approximately 7.9%. The sequencing input was blood. The receptors here all came from a woman between 18 and 30 years old in good health. The CDR3 runs from the conserved cysteine through the conserved F or W. A D gene is named only where the DNA matches it firmly. Rows give clone size only sometimes, using once, few, many, or a class for an expanded clone.

V: TRBV28
size: .
J: TRBJ1-2
D: .
DNA: TGTGCCAGCAGTTCGGTCATCCAGGGTGGGTCAGACTATGGCTACACCTTC
CDR3: CASSSVIQGGSDYGYTF

V: TRBV15
size: .
J: TRBJ1-5
D: .
DNA: TGTGCCACCAGCAGAGATGAAGGAGATCAGCCCCAGCATTTT
CDR3: CATSRDEGDQPQHF

V: TRBV3-1
size: .
J: TRBJ1-1
D: .
DNA: TGTGCCAGCAGCCGGACACCCAAGAACACTGAAGCTTTCTTT
CDR3: CASSRTPKNTEAFF

V: TRBV2
size: .
J: TRBJ1-2
D: TRBD1
DNA: TGTGCCAGCAGCCTCGACAGGGGGCGCTTTCGTGGCTACACCTTC
CDR3: CASSLDRGRFRGYTF

V: TRBV3-1
size: few
J: TRBJ2-3
D: .
DNA: TGTGCCAGCAGCCAAAGTCAAAACACAGATACGCAGTATTTT
CDR3: CASSQSQNTDTQYF

V: TRBV5-1
size: .
J: TRBJ2-3
D: .
DNA: TGCGCCAGCAGCTGGACGCAAGGGGGGGGCTCAGATACGCAGTATTTT
CDR3: CASSWTQGGGSDTQYF

V: TRBV4-1
size: .
J: TRBJ2-7
D: .
DNA: TGCGCCAGCAGCCAAGGAGGAGGGTCGGAATTTGACTACTACGAGCAGTACTTC
CDR3: CASSQGGGSEFDYYEQYF

V: TRBV10-3
size: few
J: TRBJ1-5
D: .
DNA: TGTGCCACAGAACAGGGTGGTAGCAATCAGCCCCAGCATTTT
CDR3: CATEQGGSNQPQHF

V: TRBV3-1
size: .
J: TRBJ2-5
D: TRBD2
DNA: TGTGCCAGCAGCCAAGATTGGACTAGCGGGAGGGCCGCGGAGACCCAGTACTTC
CDR3: CASSQDWTSGRAAETQYF

V: TRBV10-3
size: .
J: TRBJ2-3
D: TRBD1
DNA: TGTGCCATCAGGAAAAGAGGGACAGGATTTAGCACAGATACGCAGTATTTT
CDR3: CAIRKRGTGFSTDTQYF

V: TRBV20-1
size: .
J: TRBJ2-7
D: .
DNA: TGCAGTGCTAGAGATGTCAGGGTCCCCGAGCAGTACTTC
CDR3: CSARDVRVPEQYF

V: TRBV10-3
size: few
J: TRBJ1-6
D: TRBD1
DNA: TGTGCCATCACAGAGACAGGGATTACACCCCTCCACTTT
CDR3: CAITETGITPLHF